This TCR beta chain was found in a study of cytomegalovirus exposure and HLA in healthy donors. Overall study results and limits: The study carried out a later analysis of TCR beta sequences. It associated under 20,000 of them with specific HLA alleles at a false discovery rate of 0.05. The authors later found TCR association rates varying by HLA locus, with DRB1 most and HLA-C fewest. CMV serostatus alone was available as immune exposure information. Equally common other TCR beta chains were less clonally expanded than HLA-associated ones, a later analysis found.

In the PCR, 60 Vbeta and 13 Jbeta primers were used. Here immunoSEQ multiplex PCR was the method, and the copy in TCRdb shows in-frame clones only, minus some. The sample has around 150,000 clones, about 78% seen once. On this clone itself: Its specificity is not known.

This CDR3 has 13 amino acids. Germline loops: CDR1 LNHDA, CDR2 SQIVND (reference sequence). Between the trimmed V and J ends, which lost 10 bases and 0 bases, there was a span of 10 bases. The TCR originated in a man aged 18-30 years in good health and CMV-seronegative. The specimen was PBMCs. The chain has TRBV19 and TRBJ1-3; no definite D call. This CDR3 is CATLPRSGNTIYF. CDR3 in DNA: TGTGCCACCCTACCCCGCTCTGGAAACACCATATATTTT.